Sequencing of this T cell receptor (beta chain) was carried out in a study of blood T cell repertoires in COVID-19. Per the original methods: Reference gene primer amplification gave nucleated cell count estimates. The method was immunoSEQ multiplex PCR; TCRdb's version includes in-frame clones alone and lacks a portion of them. V and J calls and clone size are given by that table; D and trimming were obtained from the DNA. The table lists under 450,000 clones, approximately 90% of them singletons. The sequence derives from a woman between 40 and 50 years old who had been exposed to COVID-19. Input material: PBMCs or T cells enriched from blood (not recorded which).

DNA for the CDR3: TGTGCCAGCAGCCATGGAACAGGGTATTCAGACATTCAGTACTTC. Translating gives CASSHGTGYSDIQYF. The chain combines TRBV13 with TRBJ2-4; possible D gene TRBD1, 6 bases. Deletions cut 5 bases from V and 8 bases from J, with 19 bases between. Germline loops: CDR1 PRHDT, CDR2 FYEKMQ (reference sequence). The CDR3 is made up of 15 amino acids.